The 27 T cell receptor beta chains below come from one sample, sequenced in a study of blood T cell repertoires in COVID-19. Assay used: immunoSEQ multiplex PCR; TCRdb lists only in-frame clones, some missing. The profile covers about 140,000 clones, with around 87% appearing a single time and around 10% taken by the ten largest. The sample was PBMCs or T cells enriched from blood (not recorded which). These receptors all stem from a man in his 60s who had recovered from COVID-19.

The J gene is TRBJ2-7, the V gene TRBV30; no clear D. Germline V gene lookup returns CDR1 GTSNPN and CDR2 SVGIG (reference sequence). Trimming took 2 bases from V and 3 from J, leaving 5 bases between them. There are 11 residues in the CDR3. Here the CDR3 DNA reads TGTGCCTGGAGTAATAGCTACGAGCAGTACTTC. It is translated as CAWSNSYEQYF.

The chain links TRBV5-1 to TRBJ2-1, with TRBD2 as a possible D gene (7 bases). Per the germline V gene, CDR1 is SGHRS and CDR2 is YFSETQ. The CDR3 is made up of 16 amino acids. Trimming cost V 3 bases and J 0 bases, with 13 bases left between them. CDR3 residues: CASSSRGGYSYNEQFF. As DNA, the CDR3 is TGCGCCAGCAGCTCCCGCGGGGGCTACTCCTACAATGAGCAGTTCTTC.

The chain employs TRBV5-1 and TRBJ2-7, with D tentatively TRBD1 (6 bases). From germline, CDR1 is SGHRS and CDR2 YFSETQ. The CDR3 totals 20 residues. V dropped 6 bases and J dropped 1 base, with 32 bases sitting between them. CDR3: CASNTNVKNTGKSGSYEQYF. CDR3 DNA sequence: TGCGCCAGCAACACTAACGTTAAAAATACAGGGAAGAGTGGGTCCTACGAGCAGTACTTC.

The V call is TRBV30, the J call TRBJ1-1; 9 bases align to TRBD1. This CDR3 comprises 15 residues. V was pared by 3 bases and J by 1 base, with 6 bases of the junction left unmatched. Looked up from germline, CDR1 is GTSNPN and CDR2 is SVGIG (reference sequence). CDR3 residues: CAWRWGDRENTEAFF. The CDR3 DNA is TGTGCCTGGAGATGGGGGGACAGGGAGAACACTGAAGCTTTCTTT. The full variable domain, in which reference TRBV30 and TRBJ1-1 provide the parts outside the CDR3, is SQTIHQWPATLVQPVGSPLSLECTVEGTSNPNLYWYRQAAGRGLQLLFYSVGIGQISSEVPQNLSASRPQDRQFILSSKKLLLSDSGFYLCAWRWGDRENTEAFFGQGTRLTVV.

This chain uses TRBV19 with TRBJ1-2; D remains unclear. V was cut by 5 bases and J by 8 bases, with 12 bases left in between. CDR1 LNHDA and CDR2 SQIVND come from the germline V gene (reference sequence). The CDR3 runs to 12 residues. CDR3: CASSRGRRGYTF. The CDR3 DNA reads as TGTGCCAGTAGTCGGGGTCGGAGGGGCTACACCTTC. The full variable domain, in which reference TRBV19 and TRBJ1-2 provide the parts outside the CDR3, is DGGITQSPKYLFRKEGQNVTLSCEQNLNHDAMYWYRQDPGQGLRLIYYSQIVNDFQKGDIAEGYSVSREKKESFPLTVTSAQKNPTAFYLCASSRGRRGYTFGSGTRLTVV.

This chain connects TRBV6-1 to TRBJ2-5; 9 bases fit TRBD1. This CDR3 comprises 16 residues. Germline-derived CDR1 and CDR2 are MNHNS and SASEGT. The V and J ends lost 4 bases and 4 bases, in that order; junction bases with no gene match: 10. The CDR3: CASSGRDREYSETQYF. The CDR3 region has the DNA TGTGCCAGCAGTGGACGGGACAGGGAATATTCAGAGACCCAGTACTTC.

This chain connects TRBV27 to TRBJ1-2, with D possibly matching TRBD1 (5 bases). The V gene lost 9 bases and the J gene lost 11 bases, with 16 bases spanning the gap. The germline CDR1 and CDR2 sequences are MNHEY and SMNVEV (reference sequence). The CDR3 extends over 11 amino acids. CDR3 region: CASIGVMRYTF. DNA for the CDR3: TGTGCCAGTATAGGGGTAATGCGGTACACCTTC.

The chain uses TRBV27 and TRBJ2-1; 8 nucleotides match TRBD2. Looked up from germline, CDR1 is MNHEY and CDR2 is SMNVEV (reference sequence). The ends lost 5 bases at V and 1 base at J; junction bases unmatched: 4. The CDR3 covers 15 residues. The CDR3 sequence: CASSLRLASYNEQFF. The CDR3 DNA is TGTGCCAGCAGTCTCCGACTAGCGTCCTACAATGAGCAGTTCTTC.

CDR3 nucleotide sequence: TGCAGTGGGACACAGGGGGTAGGCTACACCTTC. Translated: CSGTQGVGYTF. The rearrangement links TRBV20-1 to TRBJ1-2, with 8 nucleotides matching TRBD1. The trim removed 7 bases at V and 8 bases at J, leaving 6 bases unmatched. The germline gives CDR1 DFQATT, CDR2 SNEGSKA (reference sequence). The CDR3 spans 11 residues.

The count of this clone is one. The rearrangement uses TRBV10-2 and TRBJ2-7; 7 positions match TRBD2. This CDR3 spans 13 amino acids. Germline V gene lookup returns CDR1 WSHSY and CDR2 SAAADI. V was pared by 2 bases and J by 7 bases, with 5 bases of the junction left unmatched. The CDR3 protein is CASSELLAREQYF. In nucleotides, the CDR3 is TGCGCCAGCAGTGAGCTACTAGCGAGGGAGCAGTACTTC.

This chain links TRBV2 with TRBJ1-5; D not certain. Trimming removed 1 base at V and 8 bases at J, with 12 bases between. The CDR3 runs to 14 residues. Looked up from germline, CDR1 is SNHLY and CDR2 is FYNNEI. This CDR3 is CASSEGRIAEPQHF. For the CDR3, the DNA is TGTGCCAGCAGTGAAGGCCGGATCGCGGAGCCCCAGCATTTT.

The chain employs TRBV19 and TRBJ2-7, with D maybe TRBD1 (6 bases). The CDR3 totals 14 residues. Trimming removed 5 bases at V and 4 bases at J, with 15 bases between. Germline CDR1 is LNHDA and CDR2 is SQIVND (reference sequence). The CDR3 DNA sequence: TGTGCCAGTAGTTGGACAGTCTGGAAATACGAGCAGTACTTC. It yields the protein CASSWTVWKYEQYF.

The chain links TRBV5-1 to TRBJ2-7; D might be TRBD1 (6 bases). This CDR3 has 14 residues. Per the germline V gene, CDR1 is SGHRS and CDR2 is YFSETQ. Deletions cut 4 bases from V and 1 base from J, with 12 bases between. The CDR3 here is CASSASDRSYEQYF. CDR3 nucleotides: TGCGCCAGCAGCGCTTCTGACAGGTCCTACGAGCAGTACTTC.

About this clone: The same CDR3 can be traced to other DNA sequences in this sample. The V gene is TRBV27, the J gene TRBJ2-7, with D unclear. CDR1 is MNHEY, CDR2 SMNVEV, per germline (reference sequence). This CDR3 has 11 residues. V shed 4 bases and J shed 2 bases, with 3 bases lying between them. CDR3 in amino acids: CASSSTYEQYF. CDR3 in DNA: TGTGCCAGCAGTTCAACCTACGAGCAGTACTTC.

As DNA, the CDR3 is TGTGCCTGGAGTGCCTTCGGGGGGGGCGGTGAGCAGTTCTTC. It codes for CAWSAFGGGGEQFF. The chain combines TRBV30 with TRBJ2-1; TRBD2 agrees at 8 bases. CDR1 is GTSNPN and CDR2 is SVGIG in the germline V gene (reference sequence). CDR3 length: 14 amino acids. Losses at the gene ends were 1 base for V and 9 bases for J; bases not matched to a gene: 8.

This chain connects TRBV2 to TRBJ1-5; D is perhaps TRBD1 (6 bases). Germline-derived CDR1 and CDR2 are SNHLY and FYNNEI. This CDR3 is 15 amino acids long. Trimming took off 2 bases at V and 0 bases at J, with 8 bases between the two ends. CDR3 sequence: CASSESRGSNQPQHF. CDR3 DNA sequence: TGTGCCAGCAGTGAATCCAGGGGTAGCAATCAGCCCCAGCATTTT.

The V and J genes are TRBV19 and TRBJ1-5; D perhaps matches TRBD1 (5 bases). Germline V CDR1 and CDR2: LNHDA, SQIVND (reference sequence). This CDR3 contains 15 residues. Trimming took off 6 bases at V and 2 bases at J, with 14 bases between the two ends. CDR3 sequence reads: CASRKAGEGNQPQHF. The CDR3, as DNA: TGTGCCAGTAGGAAGGCGGGGGAGGGCAATCAGCCCCAGCATTTT.

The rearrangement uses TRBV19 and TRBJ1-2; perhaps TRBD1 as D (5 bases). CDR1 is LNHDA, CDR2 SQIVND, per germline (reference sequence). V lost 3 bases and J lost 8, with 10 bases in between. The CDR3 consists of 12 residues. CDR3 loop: CASSMGLGGYTF. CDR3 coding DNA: TGTGCCAGTAGTATGGGACTGGGGGGCTACACCTTC.

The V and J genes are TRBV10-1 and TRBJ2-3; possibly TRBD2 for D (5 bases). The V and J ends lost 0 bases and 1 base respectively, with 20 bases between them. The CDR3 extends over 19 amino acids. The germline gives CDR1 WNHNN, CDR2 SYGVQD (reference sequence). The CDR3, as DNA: TGCGCCAGCAGTGAGTCCTCGATCCATAATCTCGGGGGCACAGATACGCAGTATTTT. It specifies CASSESSIHNLGGTDTQYF.

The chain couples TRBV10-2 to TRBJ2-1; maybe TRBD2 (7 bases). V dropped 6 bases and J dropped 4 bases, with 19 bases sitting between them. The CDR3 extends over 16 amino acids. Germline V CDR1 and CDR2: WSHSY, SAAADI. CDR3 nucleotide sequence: TGCGCCAGCAGGACTTTGAGGGGGGGCCGGTACAATGAGCAGTTCTTC. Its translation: CASRTLRGGRYNEQFF.

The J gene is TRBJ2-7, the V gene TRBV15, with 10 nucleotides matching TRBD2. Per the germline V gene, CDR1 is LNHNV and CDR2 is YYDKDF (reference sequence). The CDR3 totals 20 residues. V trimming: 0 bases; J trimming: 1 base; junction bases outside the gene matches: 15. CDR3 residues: CATSRDPLVAGGRLSYEQYF. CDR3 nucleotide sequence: TGTGCCACCAGCAGAGATCCTTTGGTAGCGGGAGGCCGATTATCCTACGAGCAGTACTTC. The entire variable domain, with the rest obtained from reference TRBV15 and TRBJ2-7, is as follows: DAMVIQNPRYQVTQFGKPVTLSCSQTLNHNVMYWYQQKSSQAPKLLFHYYDKDFNNEADTPDNFQSRRPNTSFCFLDIRSPGLGDTAMYLCATSRDPLVAGGRLSYEQYFGPGTRLTVT.

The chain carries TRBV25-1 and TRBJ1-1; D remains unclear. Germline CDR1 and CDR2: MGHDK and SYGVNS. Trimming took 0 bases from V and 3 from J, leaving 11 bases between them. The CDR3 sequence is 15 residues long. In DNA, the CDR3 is TGTGCCAGCAGTGAATATACTACTAGGGACACTGAAGCTTTCTTT. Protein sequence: CASSEYTTRDTEAFF. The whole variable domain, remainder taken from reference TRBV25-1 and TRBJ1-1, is EADIYQTPRYLVIGTGKKITLECSQTMGHDKMYWYQQDPGMELHLIHYSYGVNSTEKGDLSSESTVSRIRTEHFPLTLESARPSHTSQYLCASSEYTTRDTEAFFGQGTRLTVV.

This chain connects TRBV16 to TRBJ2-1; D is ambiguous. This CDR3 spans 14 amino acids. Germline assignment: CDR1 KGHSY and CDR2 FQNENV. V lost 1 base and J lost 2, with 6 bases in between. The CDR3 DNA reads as TGTGCCAGCAGCCAATTCGGTCCCTACAATGAGCAGTTCTTC. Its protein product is CASSQFGPYNEQFF.

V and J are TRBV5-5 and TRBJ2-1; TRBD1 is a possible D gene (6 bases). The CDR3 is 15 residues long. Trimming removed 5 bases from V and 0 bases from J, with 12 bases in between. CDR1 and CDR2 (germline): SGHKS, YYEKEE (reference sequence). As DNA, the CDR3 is TGTGCCAGCAGTCATCAGGGGAGCTCCTACAATGAGCAGTTCTTC. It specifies CASSHQGSSYNEQFF.

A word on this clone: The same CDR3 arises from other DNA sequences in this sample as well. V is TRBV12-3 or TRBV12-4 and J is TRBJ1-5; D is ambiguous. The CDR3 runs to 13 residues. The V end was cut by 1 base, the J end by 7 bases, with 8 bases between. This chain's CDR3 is CASSLGGRQPQHF. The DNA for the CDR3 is TGTGCCAGCAGTTTAGGCGGGAGGCAGCCCCAGCATTTT.

CDR3 DNA: TGTGCCAGCAGTTTACTAGGGCGTGATACGCAGTATTTT. Protein product: CASSLLGRDTQYF. V is TRBV6-5 and J is TRBJ2-3; weak D call: TRBD2 (5 bases). CDR1 and CDR2 from the germline V gene are MNHEY and SVGAGI. Trimming pared 4 bases from V and 6 bases from J, leaving 11 bases between. The CDR3 runs 13 residues.

CDR3 DNA sequence: TGTGCCAGCAGCGCCGATTGGGACAGGTTCTACGAGCAGTACTTC. It codes for CASSADWDRFYEQYF. V usage is TRBV4-2 and J usage is TRBJ2-7; 8 nucleotides agree with TRBD1. CDR3 size: 15 residues. Germline CDR1 is LGHNA and CDR2 is YNFKEQ. V lost 5 bases to trimming and J lost 3 bases; unmatched junction nucleotides: 9.